The rows below give T cell receptor beta chains drawn from one sample of a study of T cell responses to AZD1222 COVID-19 vaccine. Generated by immunoSEQ multiplex PCR, the TCRdb table keeps only in-frame clones and is missing some. The table shows roughly 96,000 clones, with around 90% occurring only once. The specimen comprised peripheral blood, sampled on day 0 of AZD1222 vaccination. The receptors stem from an adult in good health. The CDR3 runs from the conserved cysteine through the conserved F or W.

V gene: TRBV4-2; CDR3 protein: CASSHDTYEQYF
V gene: TRBV7-9; CDR3 protein: CASSSPSGGDTEAFF
V gene: TRBV28; CDR3 protein: CASRYTGISGNTIYF
V gene: TRBV19; CDR3 protein: CASSMGVSSYNEQFF
V gene: TRBV28; CDR3 protein: CASSLSGGANYGYTF
V gene: TRBV24-1; CDR3 protein: CATSDLRGGSPTDTQYF
V gene: TRBV7-3; CDR3 protein: CASSPRYQETQYF
V gene: TRBV5-4; CDR3 protein: CASSQGVFGNTIYF
V gene: TRBV7-2; CDR3 protein: CASSYAMQGTGELFF
V gene: TRBV29-1; CDR3 protein: CSVPGTDDSNQPQHF
V gene: TRBV21-1; CDR3 protein: CASSRRQGMDEQYF
V gene: TRBV5-1; CDR3 protein: CASGEDSLLNYGYTF
V gene: TRBV19; CDR3 protein: CASSLSRDRVSTYEQYF
V gene: TRBV29-1; CDR3 protein: CSADRGPRTDTQYF
V gene: TRBV28; CDR3 protein: CASSLPGTANYGYTF
V gene: TRBV7-3; CDR3 protein: CASSSRGQGPEAFF
V gene: TRBV19; CDR3 protein: CASSVDSPNLFYGYTF
V gene: TRBV10-1; CDR3 protein: CASSDEEDTQYF
V gene: TRBV28; CDR3 protein: CASSLSGGSTEAFF
V gene: TRBV7-2; CDR3 protein: CASSLGLPGTQYF
V gene: TRBV5-8; CDR3 protein: CASSSGTGITEAFF
V gene: TRBV7-6; CDR3 protein: CASSLAVTQPQHF
V gene: TRBV9; CDR3 protein: CASSLTATGELFF
V gene: TRBV10-3; CDR3 protein: CAISERGDRGGGYTF
V gene: TRBV19; CDR3 protein: CASRHFGTGTGSYEQYF
V gene: TRBV2; CDR3 protein: CASTLTLEQYF
V gene: TRBV11-2; CDR3 protein: CASRSQGADEQFF
V gene: TRBV7-3; CDR3 protein: CASSLLTSGNHEQYF
V gene: TRBV21-1; CDR3 protein: CASSTWDSPWRVRSYEQYF
V gene: TRBV6-2/TRBV6-3; CDR3 protein: CASSLDRRETQYF
V gene: TRBV30; CDR3 protein: CACQREGQIREKLFF
V gene: TRBV7-2; CDR3 protein: CASIQGGYTGELFF
V gene: TRBV18; CDR3 protein: CASSPPVGPRPGDQPQHF